This TCR beta chain was captured by sequencing in a study of cytomegalovirus exposure and HLA in healthy donors (dated by TCRdb to 2017 to 2019). Broadly, across the study: According to an earlier analysis of 587 of the donors, some 170 million T cells yielded 117 million unique TCR beta sequences and about 300 Gb of sequence data. An early release covering roughly 640 HLA-typed donors comprised around 300 gigabases of sequencing data and 85 million to 100 million unique TCR sequences. The genetic ancestry cluster associated with self-reported Caucasian donors included about four fifths of the roughly 400 genotyped donors. The aim of the study was to test whether cataloging public T cell receptors could identify signatures of past pathogen exposure. The T cell repertoires of under 700 subjects were profiled by immunosequencing and related to cytomegalovirus serostatus. Along with the approximately 700-subject first cohort, a separate validation cohort of some 130 different subjects was used. To predict cytomegalovirus infection status, the study brought together high-throughput TCR immunosequencing, statistical association of individual TCRs with disease status, and machine learning. To study patterns of TCR occurrence, a later analysis re-analyzed previously published TCR beta repertoires from 500 to 850 donors and added high-resolution HLA genotyping. In the later analysis, no new phenotypic data were used to find candidate immune exposures; instead, reliance was placed on TCR beta sequences and their occurrence across donors. An earlier analysis of 587 of the donors used high-throughput TCR beta sequencing to judge whether each TCR beta V gene segment behaved as functional or pseudogenic. Donor age, sex, ethnicity and CMV serostatus were collected together with the repertoire data. A later genetic analysis used genome-wide SNP genotypes for about 60% of the roughly 670 donors, treating that subset as a discovery cohort. All discovery cohort repertoires had been generated using a single sequencing platform. Both class I and class II loci were covered by HLA typing, at four-digit resolution. The number of donors typed differed by locus, with roughly 620-630 for A, B, C, DRB1 and DQB1, 522 for DQA1, about 610 for DPA1, and 400 to 490 for DPB1. A few DR-DQ haplotypes were handled as single units for association and clustering because linkage in the cohort was strong. Among some 410 genotyped donors of the cohort, an average of around 220,000 unique TCR beta nucleotide sequences was sequenced per donor, of which roughly 17% were non-productive. The study at large found these results: A few of the identified cytomegalovirus-associated TCR beta chains were confirmed in vitro to be specific for cytomegalovirus antigens. In a later analysis, most CMV-associated TCR beta chains were found to appear HLA-restricted, with HLA associations seemingly driven largely by CMV exposure. According to a later analysis, TCR association rates differed among HLA loci, with DRB1 alleles showing the most associated TCRs and HLA-C alleles showing the fewest. In an earlier analysis of over 550 of the donors, most TCR beta V segments were observed in productive rearrangements about 87% or about 30% of the time, broadly matching IMGT annotations. In a later genetic analysis, fewer N-insertions in productive TCRs were reported among donors in an Asian-associated ancestry cluster than the approximately 630-donor mean. An association between a missense DCLRE1C variant and V-gene and J-gene trimming of TCR beta chains was found in a later genetic analysis and replicated in an independent cohort. For the cohort, immune exposure information was limited to CMV serostatus. Assigning TCR associations to individual alleles was difficult when HLA alleles, especially DR and DQ, strongly co-occurred. A cluster of highly shared sequence variants was judged likely to be a technical artifact of the sequencing pipeline. The study listed 150 to 200 TCR beta chains as associated with cytomegalovirus. Because counts were too low, under 20 rarely observed V segments, including chromosome 9 orphons, were left out of the earlier analysis of some 640 of the donors. Across donors, most TCR sequences were observed very rarely, whereas some public TCRs were present in many individuals. According to a later analysis, parvovirus B19, influenza, CMV and Epstein-Barr virus appeared linked to several top co-occurrence clusters. Linkage disequilibrium might explain the correlated functional status among segregating V segments, but an unknown experimental factor could not be ruled out. The authors suggested that the approach could potentially be extended to other disease states and immunological phenotypes. This cohort had only TCR beta chains sequenced, and the lack of alpha or paired-chain data limited which features could be detected. Some IMGT-functional V segments, including TRBV6-2 and TRBV6-3, could not be told apart with the 87-base-pair reads, so those segments were excluded. In a later analysis, 16,951 TCR beta sequences were associated with specific HLA alleles at a false discovery rate of 0.05. Roughly uniform sequencing depth across donors was assumed in presence/absence analyses, although this assumption may not hold. Because some donors lacked HLA typing at each locus, the association tests relied only on the typed subset. Compared with equally common non-associated chains, HLA-associated TCR beta chains in a later analysis were more clonally expanded and had lower generation probabilities. The classifier was reported to diagnose cytomegalovirus status with high specificity and sensitivity in both the original cohort and the validation cohort. A further reported finding was that TCR beta sequences accurately predicted the HLA-A and HLA-B alleles for most subjects in the first cohort.

The cohort comprised hundreds of healthy bone marrow donors. Cohort members were all nominally healthy when sampled, although unrecorded immune exposures were likely present. The donor was CMV seronegative and was included in the group of over 300 seronegative cohort members. A peripheral blood sample was collected from each donor, and TCR beta sequencing was performed on peripheral blood mononuclear cells. The Qiagen DNeasy Blood Extraction Kit was used to extract genomic DNA from the blood cell samples. Receptor libraries were prepared by the immunoSEQ multiplex PCR assay. The multiplex PCR relied on a mix of 60 forward primers for TCR Vbeta segments and 13 reverse primers for TCR Jbeta segments. Amplification of the CDR3 region of rearranged TCR beta genes was performed with a multiplex PCR assay on genomic DNA. The amplified TCR beta libraries were sequenced on the Illumina HiSeq System as 87-base-pair reads. Concerning the study's data processing: A later analysis counted approximately 74 million unique TCR beta chains across the 666 repertoires, and some 11 million of these chains were shared by at least two donors. A nearest-neighbor algorithm error-corrected the raw reads and collapsed the reads into unique sequences, merging closely related sequences to remove PCR and sequencing errors. Alignment of CDR3 sequences to IMGT reference sequences was used to assign V, D and J gene segments. For a sequence to be retained, at least a six-nucleotide match to both a V gene segment and a J gene segment was required. A rearrangement was called productive if the CDR3 had no stop codons and remained in frame with V and J, and every other rearrangement was called non-productive. CDR3 was defined by IMGT convention, running from the second conserved V-encoded cysteine to the conserved J-encoded phenylalanine. The earlier analysis of 550 to 650 of the donors excluded any sequence lacking an unambiguous match to a single V gene segment. In an earlier analysis of roughly 600 of the donors, a V segment was called functional when productive rearrangements were above 56.7%, and segregating when the standard deviation between donors exceeded 5%. A statistical classification framework was built to diagnose cytomegalovirus status from the catalog of TCR beta chain sequences. V and J gene assignment, in a later analysis, came from comparing TCR nucleotide sequences with IMGT/GENE-DB human TR gene sequences. The TCRdist pipeline was used in a later analysis to assign CDR3 sequences and most-parsimonious VDJ recombination scenarios. In a later analysis, every TCR beta chain was defined by the combination of its CDR3 amino acid sequence and its V-gene family, and reads without a unique V-gene family were dropped. As a way to deal with suspected cross-contamination and a sequencing artifact, a later analysis dropped hundreds of nucleotide sequences that were highly shared and had low generation probability. In a later analysis, a clonal expansion index was calculated for each public chain from normalized within-repertoire ranks of inferred template counts. A later analysis computed generation probabilities with a VDJ recombination model fitted to out-of-frame rearrangements, and checked the results against IGoR. In a later analysis, hypergeometric tests were used to score TCR-TCR, TCR-HLA and TCR-CMV co-occurrence, with a repertoire-size bias correction applied to TCR pairs. To estimate false discovery rates, a later analysis permuted the HLA or CMV assignments 20 times. A later analysis grouped co-occurring TCRs with DBSCAN, adding TCRdist sequence similarity when clustering within HLA-allele-positive subsets. Co-occurrence clustering excluded repertoires with fewer than 30,000 or more than 120,000 public chains, plus five with anomalous nucleotide sharing. TCRdb limited this immuneACCESS table to in-frame rearrangements with V and J called. A share of clones is missing; checked studies link under half to unresolved V genes, and the rest is unexplained. Clonal size and the V and J genes are those of that table, whereas D and trimming came from the DNA. The sample table lists 120,000 to 150,000 clones, 70% to 85% of them with a count of one. The ten top clones hold roughly 3.5% of the sample.

Turning to this clone: This clone's antigen is unknown. No qualities accompany the bases; no much larger clone lies one base away.

Via the germline V gene, CDR1 is MDHEN and CDR2 SYDVKM. Spanning cysteine to phenylalanine, the CDR3 consists of 14 amino acids. The DNA shown is the 42-base CDR3, in frame from base 1. This sequence originates from a male donor in good health and CMV-seronegative. The sample taken for sequencing was PBMCs. Here the chain combines TRBV28 and TRBJ2-5; TRBD1 is perhaps the D gene, given 5 matching bases. The closer fit of TRBJ2-7 to the DNA end suggests the J call may be wrong. The CDR3 has the sequence CASSGHRARYEQYF. The sequence in DNA is TGTGCCAGCAGTGGACACCGGGCCCGCTACGAGCAGTACTTC.